Detailed here is one T cell receptor (beta chain). Original data processing: Amplification from reference gene primers served as the basis for estimated nucleated cell counts. Assay used: immunoSEQ multiplex PCR; TCRdb lists only in-frame clones, some missing. For V, J and clone size, that table is used; D and trimming come from the DNA. The sample yields about 21,000 clones, around 80% seen once. The data belong to a study of blood T cell repertoires in COVID-19. Germline-derived CDR1 and CDR2 are MNHEY and SVGAGI. V was pared by 6 bases and J by 0 bases, with 4 bases of the junction left unmatched. The CDR3 is 15 residues long.

The sample was peripheral blood. The TCR comes from a man older than 75 with active or convalescent COVID-19. This chain connects TRBV6-5 to TRBJ1-5, with 8 bases fitting TRBD1. Here the CDR3 reads CASRLDRVSNQPQHF. CDR3 bases: TGTGCCAGCAGGCTGGACAGGGTTAGCAATCAGCCCCAGCATTTT.